These 18 T cell receptor beta chains share one sample of origin, sequenced in a study of T cell responses to AZD1222 COVID-19 vaccine. Profiled with immunoSEQ multiplex PCR; TCRdb holds only in-frame clones, not every one. The table has 150,000 to 200,000 clones, 90% to 95% seen once. The sequencing used peripheral blood, collected on day 0 of AZD1222 vaccination. These TCRs come from an adult in good health.

The chain has TRBV2 and TRBJ2-3, with no clear D. With 6 bases removed from V and 4 bases from J, the gap between germline ends came to 17 bases. The CDR3 consists of 15 residues. Germline CDR1 reads SNHLY; CDR2 reads FYNNEI. Here the CDR3 DNA reads TGTGCCAGCAGGCCAGACTCCTACGAGGCAGATACGCAGTATTTT. This encodes CASRPDSYEADTQYF.

V gene TRBV12-3 or TRBV12-4 combines with J gene TRBJ1-6; D gene unclear. The CDR3 sequence is 13 residues long. V lost 1 base and J lost 17, with 15 bases in between. This chain's CDR3 is CASSLERRAEIHF. The DNA for the CDR3 is TGTGCCAGCAGTTTAGAACGGCGGGCAGAGATCCACTTT.

This chain uses TRBV6-5 with TRBJ1-6; TRBD1 is a possible D gene (5 bases). This CDR3 is 15 amino acids long. Per the germline V gene, CDR1 is MNHEY and CDR2 is SVGAGI. Trimming removed 4 bases from V and 3 bases from J, with 10 bases in between. As DNA, the CDR3 is TGTGCCAGCAGTTCCCGGGGGGGCTATAATTCACCCCTCCACTTT. It is translated as CASSSRGGYNSPLHF.

The chain couples TRBV6-6 to TRBJ1-1; TRBD1 aligns across 7 bases. CDR1 and CDR2 from the germline V gene are MNHNY and SVGAGI (reference sequence). This CDR3 is built from 14 residues. V was pared by 2 bases and J by 3 bases, with 3 bases of the junction left unmatched. The chain's CDR3 is CASSYTGADTEAFF. The CDR3 region has the DNA TGTGCCAGCAGTTACACAGGGGCGGACACTGAAGCTTTCTTT.

The chain couples TRBV28 to TRBJ1-1; 11 bases fit TRBD1. Germline V gene sequence: CDR1 MDHEN, CDR2 SYDVKM. This CDR3 is built from 15 residues. J lost 5 bases, V lost 2 bases, and 4 bases had no gene match. The CDR3 sequence is CASSLPGTGGTEAFF. CDR3 DNA sequence: TGTGCCAGCAGTTTACCCGGGACAGGGGGGACTGAAGCTTTCTTT. The variable domain in full, with the rest retrieved from reference TRBV28 and TRBJ1-1, is DVKVTQSSRYLVKRTGEKVFLECVQDMDHENMFWYRQDPGLGLRLIYFSYDVKMKEKGDIPEGYSVSREKKERFSLILESASTNQTSMYLCASSLPGTGGTEAFFGQGTRLTVV.

The chain carries TRBV5-1 and TRBJ2-7, with 8 bases fitting TRBD2. CDR1 is SGHRS and CDR2 is YFSETQ in the germline V gene. This CDR3 has 16 amino acids. Trimming at V came to 4 bases and at J to 4 bases, leaving 13 bases not matched to a gene. The CDR3 region has the DNA TGCGCCAGCAGCCCACGAGCGGGAGTTTCTGGTTACGAGCAGTACTTC. Translation gives CASSPRAGVSGYEQYF.

The chain joins TRBV2 to TRBJ1-1; D is possibly TRBD1 (5 bases). The V and J ends lost 4 bases and 8 bases respectively, with 23 bases between them. Germline CDR1 SNHLY, CDR2 FYNNEI. The CDR3 is 16 residues long. The CDR3 DNA sequence: TGTGCCAGCAGTGTTATCGGGCTCGGGACGTACGGGGAAGCTTTCTTT. It codes for CASSVIGLGTYGEAFF.

J is TRBJ2-1 and V is TRBV9; TRBD2 agrees at 8 bases. Germline assignment: CDR1 SGDLS and CDR2 YYNGEE. This CDR3 region has 15 residues. V was clipped by 5 bases and J by 0 bases; unmatched bases: 4. In DNA form, the CDR3 reads TGTGCCAGCAGTTCCGGGACTAGCTCCTACAATGAGCAGTTCTTC. The encoded protein is CASSSGTSSYNEQFF.

V is TRBV4-2 and J is TRBJ1-1; no clear D gene. V dropped 1 base and J dropped 7 bases, with 10 bases sitting between them. CDR1 is LGHNA, CDR2 YNFKEQ, per germline. The CDR3 is 13 residues long. As DNA, the CDR3 is TGTGCCAGCAGCCAAGGGCCCCTGTTTGAAGCTTTCTTT. Its protein product is CASSQGPLFEAFF.

CDR3 coding DNA: TGTGCCAGCAGCCAAGGTGTTGACTATGGCTACACCTTC. Its translation is CASSQGVDYGYTF. The genes are TRBV14 and TRBJ1-2, with no clear D. This CDR3 comprises 13 residues. Trimming removed 1 base at V and 3 bases at J, with 6 bases between. The germline gives CDR1 SGHDN, CDR2 FVKESK.

The rearrangement uses TRBV3-1 (or the pseudogene TRBV3-2) and TRBJ2-1; no reliable D call. CDR1 is LGHDT, CDR2 YNNKEL, per germline (reference sequence). Trimming left V 5 bases short and J 0 bases short, with 11 bases between. This CDR3 region has 15 residues. This CDR3 reads CASSLAGSSYNEQFF. The CDR3, as DNA: TGTGCCAGCAGCTTAGCAGGAAGCTCCTACAATGAGCAGTTCTTC.

The genes are TRBV10-2 and TRBJ2-3; 8 bases are shared with TRBD1. The CDR3 contains 16 residues. Germline lookup yields CDR1 WSHSY and CDR2 SAAADI. The ends lost 4 bases at V and 2 bases at J; junction bases unmatched: 8. This CDR3 reads CASSAAGGPITDTQYF. CDR3 in DNA: TGCGCCAGCAGTGCAGCAGGGGGCCCAATCACAGATACGCAGTATTTT.

The chain combines TRBV28 with TRBJ1-6; D is perhaps TRBD1 (6 bases). V gave up 6 bases and J gave up 7 bases, with 10 bases separating them. CDR3 size: 13 residues. Germline-derived CDR1 and CDR2 are MDHEN and SYDVKM. The CDR3 bases are TGTGCCAGCAGCGACCAGGGGAATTCACCCCTCCACTTT. It specifies CASSDQGNSPLHF.

The rearrangement joins TRBV7-9 to TRBJ1-5, with D unclear. Germline V lookup: CDR1 SEHNR, CDR2 FQNEAQ (reference sequence). The CDR3 covers 13 residues. V lost 5 bases and J 6 bases, leaving 11 bases between the germline ends. CDR3 loop: CASSLPAGQPQHF. CDR3 nucleotides: TGTGCCAGCAGCCTGCCTGCGGGTCAGCCCCAGCATTTT.

V and J are TRBV2 and TRBJ2-2; D call uncertain. The V end was cut by 6 bases, the J end by 4 bases, with 6 bases between. The germline CDR1 and CDR2 sequences are SNHLY and FYNNEI. The CDR3 totals 12 residues. The CDR3 sequence: CASRDGTGELFF. CDR3 in DNA: TGTGCCAGCAGAGATGGCACCGGGGAGCTGTTTTTT.

This chain uses TRBV3-1 (or the pseudogene TRBV3-2) with TRBJ2-3; 10 nucleotides agree with TRBD2. Trimming took 4 bases from V and 3 from J; bases not matched to a gene: 4. CDR1 LGHDT and CDR2 YNNKEL come from the germline V gene (reference sequence). The CDR3 sequence is 15 residues long. In DNA form, the CDR3 reads TGTGCCAGCAGCCCGGGACTAGCGAGAACAGATACGCAGTATTTT. Translated: CASSPGLARTDTQYF.

This chain connects TRBV3-1 (or the pseudogene TRBV3-2) to TRBJ2-2; 8 nucleotides match TRBD2. Losses at the gene ends were 0 bases for V and 1 base for J; bases not matched to a gene: 13. There are 20 residues in the CDR3. Germline values: CDR1 LGHDT, CDR2 YNNKEL (reference sequence). Here the CDR3 reads CASSQEMAAGGIKNTGELFF. In DNA, the CDR3 is TGTGCCAGCAGCCAAGAAATGGCGGCGGGGGGCATCAAGAACACCGGGGAGCTGTTTTTT.

The genes are TRBV7-2 and TRBJ2-7; TRBD1 matches 8 bases. Germline CDR1 reads SGHTA; CDR2 reads FQGNSA. The CDR3 consists of 15 residues. After removal of 5 bases from V and 7 bases from J, the junction contained 13 bases not matched to a gene. CDR3: CASSQRQGPAGEQYF. In DNA, the CDR3 is TGTGCCAGCAGCCAAAGACAGGGGCCCGCGGGGGAGCAGTACTTC. The variable domain in full, completed from reference TRBV7-2 and TRBJ2-7, reads GAGVSQSPSNKVTEKGKDVELRCDPISGHTALYWYRQSLGQGLEFLIYFQGNSAPDKSGLPSDRFSAERTGGSVSTLTIQRTQQEDSAVYLCASSQRQGPAGEQYFGPGTRLTVT.